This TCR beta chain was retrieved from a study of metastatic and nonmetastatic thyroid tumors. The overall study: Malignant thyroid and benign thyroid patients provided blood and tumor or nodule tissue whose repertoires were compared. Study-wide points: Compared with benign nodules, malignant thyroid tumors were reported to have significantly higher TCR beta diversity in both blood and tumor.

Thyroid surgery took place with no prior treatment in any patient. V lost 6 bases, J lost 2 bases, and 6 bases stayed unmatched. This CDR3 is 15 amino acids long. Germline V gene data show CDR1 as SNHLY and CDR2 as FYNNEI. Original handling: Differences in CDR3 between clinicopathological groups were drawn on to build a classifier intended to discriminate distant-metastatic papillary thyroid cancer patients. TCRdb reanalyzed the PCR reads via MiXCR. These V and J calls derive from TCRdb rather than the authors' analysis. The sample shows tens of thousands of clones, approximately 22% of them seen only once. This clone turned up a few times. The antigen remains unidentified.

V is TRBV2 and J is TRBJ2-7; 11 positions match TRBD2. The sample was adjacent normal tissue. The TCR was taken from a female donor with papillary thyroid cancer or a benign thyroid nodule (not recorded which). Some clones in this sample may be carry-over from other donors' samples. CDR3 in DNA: TGTGCCAGCAGACGGGGACTAGCGGATACCTACGAGCAGTACTTC. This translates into CASRRGLADTYEQYF.